The sequence of this TCR beta chain was determined in a study of blood T cells in healthy people across ages. Primed by a sample-barcoded 5' primer and a J-beta primer mix, a second PCR proceeded for about 6 to 12 cycles. Each cDNA was tagged by a template-switch adaptor containing 12 random nucleotides. TCRdb fed the 5' RACE reads into MiXCR, producing one record per CDR3 protein. The table has 1.5 million to 2 million distinct CDR3 sequences, 30% to 40% seen once. V lost 1 base and J 0 bases, leaving 22 bases between the germline ends. Germline V CDR1 and CDR2: DFQATT, SNEGSKA (reference sequence). The length of the CDR3 is 19 residues. This clonotype was counted a few times.

The V and J genes are TRBV20-1 and TRBJ1-5; maybe TRBD1 (5 bases). Sequenced material: blood. This TCR derives from a woman in her twenties or thirties in good health. CDR3 region: CSARAAFGREGYSNQPQHF. Written as DNA, the CDR3 is TGCAGTGCTAGAGCCGCTTTCGGCAGGGAGGGATATAGCAATCAGCCCCAGCATTTT.